A selection of T cell receptor beta chains follows, all from one sample in a study of vaccination effects on CD4 cells after COVID-19. Their recognized antigens are unknown. Data came from immunoSEQ multiplex PCR; TCRdb stores just in-frame clones and leaves some out. The sample lists about 65,000 clones; 76% were seen once. Source: CD4+ T cells from PBMCs cultured with HCoV-NL63 spike peptides, taken before COVID-19 vaccination. The receptors shown here come from a human donor who received a COVID-19 vaccine. CDR3s include the opening cysteine and the closing phenylalanine or tryptophan. D genes are given only for firm matches. Not all rows give a size; the values are once, few, many and, for expanded clones, a class.

d_call j_call clone_size v_call cdr3_aa cdr3_nt
NA TRBJ2-1 few TRBV10-1 CASSESGVGNEQFF TGCGCCAGCAGTGAGTCGGGGGTTGGGAATGAGCAGTTCTTC
NA TRBJ1-5 NA TRBV5-4 CASSPDRNSNQPQHF TGTGCCAGCAGCCCGGACAGAAATAGCAATCAGCCCCAGCATTTT
NA TRBJ2-2 NA TRBV11-2 CASQRLENTGELFF TGTGCCAGCCAACGACTAGAGAACACCGGGGAGCTGTTTTTT
NA TRBJ1-1 NA TRBV5-1 CASSKGGLTLNTEAFF TGCGCCAGCAGTAAAGGTGGATTAACTCTGAACACTGAAGCTTTCTTT
TRBD2 TRBJ2-2 NA TRBV5-1 CASRTSGLANTGELFF TGCGCCAGCAGAACTAGCGGACTCGCGAACACCGGGGAGCTGTTTTTT
NA TRBJ2-5 once TRBV30 CAASPRDIRETQYF TGTGCCGCATCTCCCCGGGACATTCGGGAGACCCAGTACTTC
NA TRBJ2-3 NA TRBV7-2 CASSPSGGQQYTQYF TGTGCCAGCAGCCCATCCGGGGGTCAGCAATATACGCAGTATTTT
NA TRBJ1-5 NA TRBV2 CASSLDPAGNQPQHF TGTGCCAGCAGTTTGGACCCCGCGGGCAATCAGCCCCAGCATTTT
NA TRBJ2-5 NA TRBV30 CAWSVMPQGLGETQYF TGTGCCTGGAGTGTAATGCCGCAGGGGTTAGGCGAGACCCAGTACTTC
NA TRBJ1-2 NA TRBV12-5 CASGQTSVYGYTF TGTGCTAGTGGACAGACATCTGTCTATGGCTACACCTTC
NA TRBJ1-1 NA TRBV5-5 CASSLGVAYTEAFF TGTGCCAGCAGCTTGGGGGTGGCTTACACTGAAGCTTTCTTT
TRBD1 TRBJ1-1 NA TRBV18 CASSLQGAEAFF TGTGCCAGCTCACTCCAGGGGGCTGAAGCTTTCTTT
TRBD2 TRBJ2-1 NA TRBV3-1/TRBV3-2 CASSLTGLASYNEQFF TGTGCCAGCAGCCTCACCGGACTAGCGAGCTACAATGAGCAGTTCTTC
NA TRBJ1-2 NA TRBV6-4 CASSDIGGYGYTF TGTGCCAGCAGTGATATTGGGGGGTATGGCTACACCTTC
TRBD2 TRBJ2-2 NA TRBV5-1 CASRLRGWTSGGYSGELFF TGCGCCAGCCGACTCCGCGGATGGACTAGCGGGGGGTACAGCGGGGAGCTGTTTTTT
TRBD1 TRBJ1-5 NA TRBV5-5 CASSRDRGGNQPQHF TGTGCCAGCAGCCGGGACAGGGGGGGCAATCAGCCCCAGCATTTT
NA TRBJ2-1 NA TRBV10-3 CAISERVENEQFF TGTGCCATCAGTGAGAGAGTAGAAAATGAGCAGTTCTTC
TRBD1 TRBJ2-1 NA TRBV5-4 CASSSPGQGYNEQFF TGTGCCAGCAGCTCTCCGGGACAGGGGTACAATGAGCAGTTCTTC
NA TRBJ1-5 NA TRBV7-2 CASSFLTGVNQPQHF TGTGCCAGCAGCTTCTTGACAGGCGTTAATCAGCCCCAGCATTTT
NA TRBJ1-2 NA TRBV23-1 CASSQLQGANYGYTF TGCGCCAGCAGTCAACTACAGGGAGCTAACTATGGCTACACCTTC
NA TRBJ2-5 NA TRBV7-9 CASSLGAYQETQYF TGTGCCAGCAGCTTAGGGGCGTACCAAGAGACCCAGTACTTC
NA TRBJ2-5 NA TRBV5-1 CASSLGAGVEETQYF TGCGCCAGCAGCTTGGGAGCAGGGGTCGAAGAGACCCAGTACTTC
NA TRBJ2-5 NA TRBV6-1 CASSVWSQGLRGTQYF TGTGCCAGCAGTGTGTGGTCCCAGGGCCTTCGGGGGACCCAGTACTTC
TRBD1 TRBJ1-1 once TRBV6-5 CASRTGALNTEAFF TGTGCCAGCAGGACAGGGGCTTTAAACACTGAAGCTTTCTTT
NA TRBJ1-1 NA TRBV6-5 CASSYSGLNTEAFF TGTGCCAGCAGTTACTCGGGACTGAACACTGAAGCTTTCTTT
NA TRBJ1-5 NA TRBV6-1 CASSEQGSNQPQHF TGTGCCAGCAGTGAGCAGGGAAGCAATCAGCCCCAGCATTTT
NA TRBJ2-5 NA TRBV2 CASSVQGEETQYF TGTGCCAGCAGTGTCCAAGGGGAAGAGACCCAGTACTTC
NA TRBJ2-3 NA TRBV7-9 CASKLSSTDTQYF TGTGCCAGCAAGTTATCGTCCACAGATACGCAGTATTTT
NA TRBJ1-5 once TRBV6-6 CASSYGPQGFQPQHF TGTGCCAGCAGTTACGGGCCACAGGGTTTCCAGCCCCAGCATTTT
TRBD1 TRBJ1-2 NA TRBV7-3 CASSLSPGGYGYTF TGTGCCAGCAGCTTAAGCCCAGGGGGCTACGGCTACACCTTC
NA TRBJ1-4 NA TRBV24-1 CATSAAGVGEKLFF TGTGCCACCAGTGCTGCAGGGGTAGGCGAAAAACTGTTTTTT
NA TRBJ1-6 few TRBV11-2 CASSPRAGSYNSPLHF TGTGCCAGCAGTCCCCGGGCTGGCTCCTATAATTCACCCCTCCACTTT
NA TRBJ1-1 NA TRBV2 CASSERGPHNTEAFF TGTGCCAGCAGTGAAAGGGGTCCTCACAACACTGAAGCTTTCTTT
TRBD2 TRBJ2-3 NA TRBV5-4 CASSSRTSGYTDTQYF TGTGCCAGCAGCTCCCGGACTAGCGGGTACACAGATACGCAGTATTTT
NA TRBJ1-1 few TRBV10-3 CATKDNLNTEAFF TGTGCCACCAAAGACAATCTGAACACTGAAGCTTTCTTT
NA TRBJ2-3 NA TRBV5-1 CASSSELSGGTQYF TGCGCCAGCAGCTCGGAATTGAGTGGCGGTACGCAGTATTTT
NA TRBJ2-3 NA TRBV7-2 CASSLGASTDTQYF TGTGCCAGCAGCTTAGGCGCTAGCACAGATACGCAGTATTTT
NA TRBJ2-5 NA TRBV11-2 CASSFPYETQYF TGTGCCAGCAGCTTCCCGTACGAGACCCAGTACTTC
TRBD1 TRBJ1-2 once TRBV29-1 CSVVGGQGAYGYTF TGCAGCGTTGTTGGGGGGCAGGGGGCGTATGGCTACACCTTC
NA TRBJ2-2 NA TRBV28 CASSSLHGELFF TGTGCCAGCAGCTCGTTACACGGGGAGCTGTTTTTT
TRBD2 TRBJ2-5 NA TRBV3-1/TRBV3-2 CASGGGPGETQYF TGTGCCAGCGGCGGGGGGCCGGGGGAGACCCAGTACTTC
NA TRBJ1-2 NA TRBV2 CASSLWDEYGYTF TGTGCCAGCAGTCTCTGGGACGAGTATGGCTACACCTTC
NA TRBJ1-1 NA TRBV18 CASSPPGRGLSEAFF TGTGCCAGCTCACCACCGGGCAGGGGATTGTCTGAAGCTTTCTTT
NA TRBJ2-4 NA TRBV12-3/TRBV12-4 CASRGEAKNIQYF TGTGCCAGCAGAGGCGAGGCCAAAAACATTCAGTACTTC
NA TRBJ2-2 NA TRBV30 CAWKGVGNTGELFF TGTGCCTGGAAGGGGGTGGGCAACACCGGGGAGCTGTTTTTT
TRBD1 TRBJ2-5 NA TRBV5-1 CASSLGQGRQETQYF TGCGCCAGCAGCTTGGGACAGGGCCGGCAAGAGACCCAGTACTTC
NA TRBJ1-2 NA TRBV4-1 CASSQGTGYGYTF TGCGCCAGCAGCCAAGGGACCGGCTATGGCTACACCTTC
TRBD2 TRBJ2-3 NA TRBV29-1 CSARQREGTDTQYF TGCAGCGCCCGCCAACGGGAGGGCACAGATACGCAGTATTTT
TRBD1 TRBJ2-2 few TRBV3-1/TRBV3-2 CASSQTGGAVGELFF TGTGCCAGCAGCCAAACAGGGGGCGCGGTCGGGGAGCTGTTTTTT
NA TRBJ2-4 once TRBV6-1 CASSEFRDRLDF TGTGCCAGCAGTGAGTTCAGGGACCGCTTAGACTTC
TRBD1 TRBJ1-5 NA TRBV5-1 CASSPQGAGQPQHF TGCGCCAGCAGCCCACAGGGGGCAGGTCAGCCCCAGCATTTT
TRBD2 TRBJ2-3 NA TRBV15 CATSRLAGGTDTQYF TGTGCCACCAGCAGACTAGCGGGGGGGACAGATACGCAGTATTTT